A selection of T cell receptor beta chains follows, all from one sample in a study of CD8 T cells in Susac syndrome. Each CDR3 protein is one row after TCRdb ran MiXCR on the immunoSEQ multiplex PCR reads. Of approximately 130,000 distinct CDR3 sequences in the sample, around 91% were seen once. Sample: CD8+ T cells from PBMCs. The origin of the receptors is a human donor with multiple sclerosis. The CDR3 runs from the conserved cysteine through the conserved F or W. A D gene is named only where the DNA matches it firmly. Only some rows state a clone size, as once, few, many or a class for expanded clones.

J	size	D	V	CDR3	DNA
TRBJ2-7	-	-	TRBV27	CASSLAAGIYEQYF	TGTGCCAGCAGTTTGGCCGCGGGAATCTACGAGCAGTACTTC
TRBJ1-6	-	-	TRBV20-1	CSSEPFDRPYNSPLHF	TGCAGCTCTGAGCCCTTTGACAGACCTTATAATTCCCCCCTCCACTTT
TRBJ2-1	few	-	TRBV4-1	CASSLDRGSYNEQFF	TGCGCCAGCAGCCTAGACCGGGGTAGCTACAATGAGCAGTTCTTC
TRBJ1-5	-	-	TRBV30	CAWSVMAGATQPQHF	TGTGCCTGGAGTGTAATGGCGGGGGCTACTCAGCCCCAGCATTTT
TRBJ2-1	-	TRBD2	TRBV9	CASSVVVLAGVRQFF	TGTGCCAGCAGCGTAGTGGTACTAGCGGGAGTAAGGCAGTTCTTC
TRBJ2-1	-	TRBD2	TRBV27	CASSYHLGASSSGRAYNEQFF	TGTGCCAGCAGTTACCATTTAGGTGCTTCCTCTAGCGGGAGGGCATACAATGAGCAGTTCTTC
TRBJ1-2	-	TRBD1	TRBV4-1	CASSQALTGGAYGYTF	TGCGCCAGCAGCCAGGCCTTGACAGGGGGCGCCTATGGCTACACCTTC
TRBJ2-2	-	TRBD2	TRBV12-3/TRBV12-4	CASIGGTNTGELFF	TGTGCCAGCATCGGGGGGACCAACACCGGGGAGCTGTTTTTT
TRBJ2-1	-	-	TRBV11-2	CASSSDSTLGEQFF	TGTGCCAGCAGCTCTGACAGCACCCTGGGTGAGCAGTTCTTC
TRBJ2-7	-	TRBD1	TRBV4-1	CASSLSGTGGYEQYF	TGCGCCAGCAGCTTATCCGGGACAGGGGGCTACGAGCAGTACTTC
TRBJ2-3	-	-	TRBV27	CASSLSRGGDTQYF	TGTGCCAGCAGTTTGAGCAGGGGAGGGGATACGCAGTATTTT
TRBJ2-4	-	-	TRBV19	CASSWGVKNIQYF	TGTGCCAGTAGTTGGGGGGTCAAAAACATTCAGTACTTC
TRBJ2-7	-	-	TRBV6-5	CASSTTGEQYF	TGTGCCAGCAGTACTACCGGTGAGCAGTACTTC
TRBJ2-1	-	-	TRBV3-1	CASSPRTGNEQFF	TGTGCCAGCAGCCCACGGACGGGCAATGAGCAGTTCTTC
TRBJ2-2	-	TRBD2	TRBV15	CATSFGTSVAGELFF	TGTGCCACCAGCTTCGGGACTAGCGTAGCCGGGGAGCTGTTTTTT
TRBJ2-7	few	TRBD1	TRBV27	CASSLGTGRTYEQYF	TGTGCCAGCAGTCTAGGGACAGGGAGAACCTACGAGCAGTACTTC
TRBJ2-7	-	-	TRBV5-1	CASSWAQGSLNEQYF	TGCGCCAGCAGCTGGGCACAGGGAAGTCTAAACGAGCAGTACTTC
TRBJ2-1	-	-	TRBV4-1	CASSPPGVTTNGNEQFF	TGCGCCAGCAGCCCCCCCGGGGTGACCACGAATGGGAATGAGCAGTTCTTC
TRBJ1-1	-	TRBD1	TRBV7-9	CASSSGTASAEAFF	TGTGCCAGCAGCTCCGGGACAGCCAGCGCTGAAGCTTTCTTT
TRBJ2-7	-	-	TRBV28	CASSKDDYSGYEQYF	TGTGCCAGCAGTAAGGACGATTATAGCGGATACGAGCAGTACTTC
TRBJ2-7	-	-	TRBV7-2	CASSPGWGLGAYEQYF	TGTGCCAGCAGCCCAGGGTGGGGCCTGGGCGCCTACGAGCAGTACTTC
TRBJ2-7	-	-	TRBV28	CASSSGLHTYEQYF	TGTGCCAGCAGTTCGGGACTCCACACCTACGAGCAGTACTTC
TRBJ2-5	once	-	TRBV5-1	CASSLALGTETQYF	TGCGCCAGCAGCTTGGCCCTGGGGACAGAGACCCAGTACTTC
TRBJ2-1	-	-	TRBV7-8	CASSLADSSYNEQFF	TGTGCCAGCAGCTTAGCGGATAGCTCCTACAATGAGCAGTTCTTC
TRBJ2-1	-	-	TRBV4-3	CASSQDDSYNEQFF	TGCGCCAGCAGCCAAGATGACTCCTACAATGAGCAGTTCTTC
TRBJ1-2	-	-	TRBV3-1	CASSDSQGGGYTF	TGTGCCAGCAGCGACTCCCAGGGAGGTGGCTACACCTTC
TRBJ2-7	-	-	TRBV7-2	CASSFGRVYEQYF	TGTGCCAGCAGCTTCGGCAGGGTATACGAGCAGTACTTC
TRBJ2-7	-	TRBD1	TRBV20-1	CSARDLDRTKGAYEQYF	TGCAGTGCTAGAGATCTGGACAGGACGAAAGGGGCCTACGAGCAGTACTTC
TRBJ1-1	-	-	TRBV19	CASSMGGLGEAFF	TGTGCCAGTAGTATGGGCGGTCTAGGTGAAGCTTTCTTT
TRBJ1-1	few	-	TRBV11-3	CASSSPRAFF	TGTGCCAGCAGCTCCCCTAGAGCTTTCTTT
TRBJ2-4	-	-	TRBV7-9	CASSPPGLTKNIQYF	TGTGCCAGCAGCCCTCCGGGCCTCACCAAAAACATTCAGTACTTC
TRBJ2-1	few	-	TRBV7-9	CASSSGLDNEQFF	TGTGCCAGCAGCTCTGGGTTAGACAATGAGCAGTTCTTC
TRBJ2-7	-	-	TRBV27	CASSSHYEQYF	TGTGCCAGCAGTTCGCACTACGAGCAGTACTTC
TRBJ2-3	-	-	TRBV5-6	CASSLGVKSTDTQYF	TGTGCCAGCAGCTTGGGAGTCAAGAGCACAGATACGCAGTATTTT
TRBJ1-1	few	-	TRBV19	CASSIGVNTEAFF	TGTGCCAGTAGTATTGGGGTGAACACTGAAGCTTTCTTT
TRBJ2-7	-	TRBD1	TRBV13	CASSSSWTGGYEQYF	TGTGCCAGCAGCTCCTCGTGGACAGGGGGATACGAGCAGTACTTC
TRBJ1-1	once	-	TRBV5-6	CASSLWETEAFF	TGTGCCAGCAGCTTGTGGGAAACTGAAGCTTTCTTT
TRBJ1-3	-	TRBD1	TRBV7-9	CASSLDRENTIYF	TGTGCCAGCAGCTTGGACAGGGAAAACACCATATATTTT
TRBJ2-6	-	-	TRBV7-6	CASSEGSGANVLTF	TGTGCCAGCAGCGAGGGGTCTGGGGCCAACGTCCTGACTTTC
TRBJ2-3	-	-	TRBV29-1	CSSRGLALPDTQYF	TGCAGCTCCCGGGGACTCGCCCTTCCAGATACGCAGTATTTT
TRBJ1-4	-	-	TRBV7-9	CASRDLPGEKLFF	TGTGCCAGCAGAGACCTTCCGGGGGAAAAACTGTTTTTT
TRBJ2-3	-	TRBD1	TRBV28	CASSLSLTGAEHTQYF	TGTGCCAGCAGTTTATCACTGACAGGGGCCGAACATACGCAGTATTTT
TRBJ2-7	-	-	TRBV14	CASSQVADYEQYF	TGTGCCAGCAGCCAAGTCGCGGACTACGAGCAGTACTTC
TRBJ1-1	-	-	TRBV12-3/TRBV12-4	CASSWGTVEAFF	TGTGCCAGCAGTTGGGGGACGGTAGAAGCTTTCTTT
TRBJ2-5	-	TRBD2	TRBV6-1	CASSDFSGSQETQYF	TGTGCCAGCAGTGATTTTAGCGGGAGCCAAGAGACCCAGTACTTC